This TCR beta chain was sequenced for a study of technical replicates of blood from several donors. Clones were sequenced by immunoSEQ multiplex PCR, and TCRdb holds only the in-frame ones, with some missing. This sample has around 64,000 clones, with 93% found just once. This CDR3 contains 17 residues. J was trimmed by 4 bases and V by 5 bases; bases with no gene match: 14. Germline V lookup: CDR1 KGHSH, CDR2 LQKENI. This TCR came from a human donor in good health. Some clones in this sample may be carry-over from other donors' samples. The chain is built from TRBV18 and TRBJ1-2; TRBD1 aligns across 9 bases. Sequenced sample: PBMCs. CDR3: CASSDGPFTGQGYGYTF. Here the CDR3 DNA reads TGTGCCAGCTCAGACGGCCCCTTCACGGGACAGGGCTATGGCTACACCTTC.